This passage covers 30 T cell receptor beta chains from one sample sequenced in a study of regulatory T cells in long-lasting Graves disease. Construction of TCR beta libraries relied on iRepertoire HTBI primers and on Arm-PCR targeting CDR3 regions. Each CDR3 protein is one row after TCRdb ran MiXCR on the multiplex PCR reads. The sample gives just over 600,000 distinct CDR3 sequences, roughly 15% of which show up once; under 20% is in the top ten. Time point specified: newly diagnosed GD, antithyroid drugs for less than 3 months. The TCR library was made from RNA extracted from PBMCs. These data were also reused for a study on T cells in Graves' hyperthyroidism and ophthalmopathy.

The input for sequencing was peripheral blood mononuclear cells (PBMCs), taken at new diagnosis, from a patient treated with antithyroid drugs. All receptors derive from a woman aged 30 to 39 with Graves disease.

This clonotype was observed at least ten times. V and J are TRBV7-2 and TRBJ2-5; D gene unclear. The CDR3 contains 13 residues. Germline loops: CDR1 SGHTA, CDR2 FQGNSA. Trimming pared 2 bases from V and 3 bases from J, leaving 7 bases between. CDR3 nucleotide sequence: TGTGCCAGCAGCTTACTGGCAGAAGAGACCCAGTACTTC. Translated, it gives CASSLLAEETQYF.

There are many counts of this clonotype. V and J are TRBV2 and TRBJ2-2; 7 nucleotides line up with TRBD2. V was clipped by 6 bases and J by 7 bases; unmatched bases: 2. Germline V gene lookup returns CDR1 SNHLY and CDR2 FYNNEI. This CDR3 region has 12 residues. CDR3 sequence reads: CASRRESGELFF. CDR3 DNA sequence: TGTGCCAGCAGGCGGGAGAGCGGGGAGCTGTTTTTT.

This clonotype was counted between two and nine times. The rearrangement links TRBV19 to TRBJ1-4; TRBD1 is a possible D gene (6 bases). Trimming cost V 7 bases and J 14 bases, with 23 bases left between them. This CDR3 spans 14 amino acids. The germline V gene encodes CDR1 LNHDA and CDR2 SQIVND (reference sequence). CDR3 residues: CASKSGQSVAGLFF. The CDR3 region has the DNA TGTGCCAGTAAATCCGGACAGAGTGTCGCGGGGCTGTTTTTT.

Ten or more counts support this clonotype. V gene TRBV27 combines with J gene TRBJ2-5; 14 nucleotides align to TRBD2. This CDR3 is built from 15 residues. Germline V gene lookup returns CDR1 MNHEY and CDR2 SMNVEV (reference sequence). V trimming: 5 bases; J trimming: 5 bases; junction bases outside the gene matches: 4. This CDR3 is CASSARTSGRETQYF. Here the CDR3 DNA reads TGTGCCAGCAGTGCGAGGACTAGCGGGAGGGAGACCCAGTACTTC.

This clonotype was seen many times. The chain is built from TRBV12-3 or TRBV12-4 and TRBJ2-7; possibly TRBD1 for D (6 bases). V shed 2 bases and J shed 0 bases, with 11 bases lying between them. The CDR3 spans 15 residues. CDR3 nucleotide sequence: TGTGCCAGCAGTTTAAATCAGGGGTCCTCCTACGAGCAGTACTTC. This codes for CASSLNQGSSYEQYF.

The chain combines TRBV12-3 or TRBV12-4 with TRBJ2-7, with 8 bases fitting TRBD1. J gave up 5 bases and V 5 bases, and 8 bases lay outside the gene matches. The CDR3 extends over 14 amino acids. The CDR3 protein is CASSGTGLIHEQYF. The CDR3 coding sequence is TGTGCCAGCAGTGGGACAGGTTTAATCCACGAGCAGTACTTC.

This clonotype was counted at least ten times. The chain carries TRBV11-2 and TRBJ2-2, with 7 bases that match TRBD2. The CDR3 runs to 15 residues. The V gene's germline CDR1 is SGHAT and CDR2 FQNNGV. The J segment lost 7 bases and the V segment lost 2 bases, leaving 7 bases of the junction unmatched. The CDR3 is CASSLLWEGHGELFF. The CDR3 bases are TGTGCCAGCAGCTTATTGTGGGAGGGCCACGGGGAGCTGTTTTTT.

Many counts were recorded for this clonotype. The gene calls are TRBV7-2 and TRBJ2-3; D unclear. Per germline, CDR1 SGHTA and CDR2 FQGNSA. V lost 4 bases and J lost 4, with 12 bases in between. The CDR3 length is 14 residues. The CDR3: CASSSYPFSDTQYF. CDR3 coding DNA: TGTGCCAGCAGCTCGTACCCCTTCTCAGATACGCAGTATTTT.

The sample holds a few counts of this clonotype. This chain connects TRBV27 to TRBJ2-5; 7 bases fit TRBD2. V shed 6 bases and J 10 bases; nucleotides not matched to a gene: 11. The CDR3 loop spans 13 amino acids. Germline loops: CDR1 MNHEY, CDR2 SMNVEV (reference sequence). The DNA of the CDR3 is TGTGCCAGCAGACCCGGGGGGTCGGTCGACCAGTACTTC. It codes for CASRPGGSVDQYF.

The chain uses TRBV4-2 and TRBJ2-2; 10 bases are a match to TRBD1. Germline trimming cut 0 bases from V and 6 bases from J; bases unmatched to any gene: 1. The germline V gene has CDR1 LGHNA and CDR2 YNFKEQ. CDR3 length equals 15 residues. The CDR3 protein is CASSQDGQGAGELFF. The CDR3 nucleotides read TGTGCCAGCAGCCAAGATGGACAGGGGGCCGGGGAGCTGTTTTTT.

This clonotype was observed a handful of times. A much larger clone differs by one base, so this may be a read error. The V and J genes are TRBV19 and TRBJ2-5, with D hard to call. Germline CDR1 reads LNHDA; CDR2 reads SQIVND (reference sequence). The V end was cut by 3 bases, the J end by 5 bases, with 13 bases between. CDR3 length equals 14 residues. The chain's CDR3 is CASSMPSGGETQYF. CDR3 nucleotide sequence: TGTGCCAGTAGTATGCCTTCGGGCGGCGAGACCCAGTACTTC.

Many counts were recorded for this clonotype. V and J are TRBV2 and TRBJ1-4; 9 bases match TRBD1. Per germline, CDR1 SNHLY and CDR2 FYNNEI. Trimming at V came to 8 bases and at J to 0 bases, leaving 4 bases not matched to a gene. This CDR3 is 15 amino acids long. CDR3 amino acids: CASGQGSTTNEKLFF. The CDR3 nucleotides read TGTGCCAGCGGACAGGGGTCGACAACTAATGAAAAACTGTTTTTT.

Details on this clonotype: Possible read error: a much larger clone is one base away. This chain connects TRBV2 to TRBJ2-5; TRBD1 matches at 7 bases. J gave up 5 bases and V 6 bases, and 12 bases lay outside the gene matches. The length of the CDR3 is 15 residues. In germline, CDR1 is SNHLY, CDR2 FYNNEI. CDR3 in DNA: TGTGCCAGCAGGGTGGGCAGGGGGATCGGGGAGACCCAGTACTTC. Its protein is CASRVGRGIGETQYF.

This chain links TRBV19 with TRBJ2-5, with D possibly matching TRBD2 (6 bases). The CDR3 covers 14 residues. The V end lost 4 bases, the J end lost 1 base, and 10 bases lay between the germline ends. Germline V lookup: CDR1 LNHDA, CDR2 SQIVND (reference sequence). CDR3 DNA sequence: TGTGCCAGTAGTACGACTAGTCTCCAAGAGACCCAGTACTTC. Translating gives CASSTTSLQETQYF.

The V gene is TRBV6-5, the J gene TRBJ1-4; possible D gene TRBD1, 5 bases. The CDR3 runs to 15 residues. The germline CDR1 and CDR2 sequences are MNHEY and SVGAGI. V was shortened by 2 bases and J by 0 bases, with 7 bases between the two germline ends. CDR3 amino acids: CASSYGAATNEKLFF. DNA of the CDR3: TGTGCCAGCAGTTACGGGGCAGCAACTAATGAAAAACTGTTTTTT.

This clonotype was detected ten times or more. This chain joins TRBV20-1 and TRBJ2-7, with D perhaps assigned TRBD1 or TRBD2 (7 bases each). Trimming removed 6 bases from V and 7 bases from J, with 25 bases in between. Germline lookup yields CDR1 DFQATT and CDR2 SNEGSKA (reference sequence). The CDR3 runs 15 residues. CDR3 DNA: TGCAGTGCGCGGCGGGGAGGGGGCGGGAGTTGGGAGCAGTACTTC. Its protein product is CSARRGGGGSWEQYF.

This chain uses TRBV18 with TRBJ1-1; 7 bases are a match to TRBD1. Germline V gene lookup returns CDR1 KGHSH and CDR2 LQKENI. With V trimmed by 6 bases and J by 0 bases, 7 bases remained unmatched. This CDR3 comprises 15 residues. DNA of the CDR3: TGTGCCAGCTCCTTAGACAGGGTAATGAACACTGAAGCTTTCTTT. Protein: CASSLDRVMNTEAFF.

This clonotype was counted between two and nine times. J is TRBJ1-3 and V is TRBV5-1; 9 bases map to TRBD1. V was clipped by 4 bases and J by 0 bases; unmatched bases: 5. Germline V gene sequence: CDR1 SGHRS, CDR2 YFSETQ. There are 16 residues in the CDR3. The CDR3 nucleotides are TGCGCCAGCAGCCCGGGACAGGGTTTCTCTGGAAACACCATATATTTT. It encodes CASSPGQGFSGNTIYF.

CDR3 coding DNA: TGTGCCAGCAGCTCATACGGGACAGGGTTCACTGGGGCCAACGTCCTGACTTTC. Its translation: CASSSYGTGFTGANVLTF. The rearrangement joins TRBV7-8 to TRBJ2-6; the match to TRBD1 covers 9 bases. CDR1 and CDR2 (germline): SGHVS, FQNEAQ. With 4 bases clipped from V and 2 bases from J, the junction kept 9 bases outside the gene matches. This CDR3 is built from 18 residues. Using reference TRBV7-8 and TRBJ2-6 for the parts outside the CDR3, the full variable domain is GAGVSQSPRYKVAKRGQDVALRCDPISGHVSLFWYQQALGQGPEFLTYFQNEAQLDKSGLPSDRFFAERPEGSVSTLKIQRTQQEDSAVYLCASSSYGTGFTGANVLTFGAGSRLTVL.

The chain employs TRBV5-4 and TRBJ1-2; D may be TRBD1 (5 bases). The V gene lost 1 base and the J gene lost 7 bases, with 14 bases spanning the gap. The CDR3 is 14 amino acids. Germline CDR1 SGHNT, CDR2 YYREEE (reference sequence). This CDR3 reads CASSLRGPIGGYTF. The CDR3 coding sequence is TGTGCCAGCAGCTTGAGGGGACCCATCGGTGGCTACACCTTC.

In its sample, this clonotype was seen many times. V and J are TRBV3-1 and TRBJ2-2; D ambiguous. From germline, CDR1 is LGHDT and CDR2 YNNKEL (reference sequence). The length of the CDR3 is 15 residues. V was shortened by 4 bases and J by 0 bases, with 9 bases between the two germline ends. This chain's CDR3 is CASSRVLTNTGELFF. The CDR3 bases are TGTGCCAGCAGCCGGGTCTTGACGAACACCGGGGAGCTGTTTTTT.

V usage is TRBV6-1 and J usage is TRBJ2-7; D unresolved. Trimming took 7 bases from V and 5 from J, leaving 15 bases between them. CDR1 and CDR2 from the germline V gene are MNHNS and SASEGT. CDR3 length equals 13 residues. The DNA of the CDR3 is TGTGCCAGCAACCCCCTGGGTTTCCACGAGCAGTACTTC. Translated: CASNPLGFHEQYF.

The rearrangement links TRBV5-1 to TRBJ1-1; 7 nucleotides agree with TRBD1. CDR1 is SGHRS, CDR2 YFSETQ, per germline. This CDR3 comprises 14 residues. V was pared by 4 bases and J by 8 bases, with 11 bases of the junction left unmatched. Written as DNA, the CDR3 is TGCGCCAGCAGCCGGTCCCGGGACAGCCTAGAAGCTTTCTTT. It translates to CASSRSRDSLEAFF. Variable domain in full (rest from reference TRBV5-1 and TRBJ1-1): KAGVTQTPRYLIKTRGQQVTLSCSPISGHRSVSWYQQTPGQGLQFLFEYFSETQRNKGNFPGRFSGRQFSNSRSEMNVSTLELGDSALYLCASSRSRDSLEAFFGQGTRLTVV.

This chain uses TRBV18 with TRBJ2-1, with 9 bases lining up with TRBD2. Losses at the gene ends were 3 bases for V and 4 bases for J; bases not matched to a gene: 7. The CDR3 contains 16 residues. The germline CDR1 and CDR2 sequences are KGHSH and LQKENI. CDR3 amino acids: CASSPTSGLKYNEQFF. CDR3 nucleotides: TGTGCCAGCTCACCGACTAGCGGATTAAAGTACAATGAGCAGTTCTTC.

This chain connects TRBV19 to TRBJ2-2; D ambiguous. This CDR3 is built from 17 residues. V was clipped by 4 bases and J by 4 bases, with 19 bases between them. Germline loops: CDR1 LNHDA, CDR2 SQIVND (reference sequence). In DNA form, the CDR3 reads TGTGCCAGTAGTACCAACCTCCTCTGGTCTGGCACCGGGGAGCTGTTTTTT. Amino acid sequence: CASSTNLLWSGTGELFF.

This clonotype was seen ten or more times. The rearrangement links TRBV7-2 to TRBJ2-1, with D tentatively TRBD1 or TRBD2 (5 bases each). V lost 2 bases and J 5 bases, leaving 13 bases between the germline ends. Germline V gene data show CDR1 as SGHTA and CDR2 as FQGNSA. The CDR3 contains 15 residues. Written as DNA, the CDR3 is TGTGCCAGCAGCTTAAGGGGACGGAAGAACAATGAGCAGTTCTTC. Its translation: CASSLRGRKNNEQFF.

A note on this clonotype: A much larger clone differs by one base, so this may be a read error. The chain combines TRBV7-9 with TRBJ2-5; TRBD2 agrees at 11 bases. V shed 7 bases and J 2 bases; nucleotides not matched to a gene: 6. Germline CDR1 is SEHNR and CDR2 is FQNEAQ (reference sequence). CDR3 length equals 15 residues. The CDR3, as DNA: TGTGCCAGCAACTTCGGGACTAGCGGACAAGAGACCCAGTACTTC. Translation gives CASNFGTSGQETQYF.

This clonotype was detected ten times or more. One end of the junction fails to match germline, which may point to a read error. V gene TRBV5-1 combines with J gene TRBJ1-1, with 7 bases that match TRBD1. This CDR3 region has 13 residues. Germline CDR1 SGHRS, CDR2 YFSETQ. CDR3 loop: CASSWDRNTEAFF. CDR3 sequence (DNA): TGTGCCAGCAGCTGGGACAGGAACACTGAAGCTTTCTTT.

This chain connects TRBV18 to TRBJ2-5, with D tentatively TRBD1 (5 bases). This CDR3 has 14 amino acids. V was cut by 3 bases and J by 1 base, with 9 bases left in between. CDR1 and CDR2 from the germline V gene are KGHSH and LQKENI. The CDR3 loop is CASSPTQVQETQYF. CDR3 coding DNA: TGTGCCAGCTCACCCACACAGGTCCAAGAGACCCAGTACTTC. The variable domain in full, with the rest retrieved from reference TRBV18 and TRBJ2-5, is NAGVMQNPRHLVRRRGQEARLRCSPMKGHSHVYWYRQLPEEGLKFMVYLQKENIIDESGMPKERFSAEFPKEGPSILRIQQVVRGDSAAYFCASSPTQVQETQYFGPGTRLLVL.

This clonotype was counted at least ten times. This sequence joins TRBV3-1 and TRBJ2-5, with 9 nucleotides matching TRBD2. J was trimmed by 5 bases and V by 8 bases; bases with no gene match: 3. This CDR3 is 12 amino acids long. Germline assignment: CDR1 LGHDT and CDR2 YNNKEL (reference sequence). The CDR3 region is CASSSGTETQYF. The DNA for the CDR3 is TGTGCCAGCTCTAGCGGGACGGAGACCCAGTACTTC.